Given below is one TCR beta chain in context. This clone showed up just a few times. Its target antigen remains unknown. The input lacks base qualities; no much larger clone sits a single base away. The treatment or condition label of this sample denotes: oral pan-JAK inhibitor, 5-10 mg twice daily. Lesional scalp punch biopsies and peripheral blood were obtained from alopecia areata patients. After PBMCs were isolated by density centrifugation and stained for CD3, CD4 and CD8, a FACSAria was used to sort CD4+ and CD8+ T cells. Library prep was done by the immunoSEQ multiplex PCR assay. RNA was extracted from all samples and reverse transcribed into cDNA as template for TCR sequencing. SuperScript III was used for first-strand cDNA synthesis, primed with a 2:1 mix of oligo-dT and random hexamers. A synthetic immune receptor repertoire was used to measure amplification bias, and any remaining bias was corrected computationally. The paper's data handling went like this. Raw reads were preprocessed to remove errors, and CDR3 was defined according to IMGT conventions as the region from the conserved cysteine to phenylalanine. Clonality was computed by normalizing Shannon entropy by log2 of the number of productive unique TCRs and subtracting the result from 1. Whether scalp clones were CD4 or CD8 was inferred by matching scalp TCRbeta sequences against CD4 and CD8 repertoires sorted from blood. The table was pulled from immuneACCESS by TCRdb, which kept in-frame rearrangements only. Such tables lose some clones; where checked, under half of the loss comes from unresolved V genes, and the rest has no known cause. D and trimming come from the DNA, and the V and J calls and clone size come from that table. This sample holds 150,000 to 200,000 clones; 40% to 65% were observed only once. The leading ten clones occupy roughly a tenth of the sample.

This sample was taken from a study of CD8+ T cells in alopecia areata (dated by TCRdb to about 2018). For the study in its entirety: Treated patients were enrolled in an open-label pilot trial of oral tofacitinib, 5 to 10 mg twice daily, for moderate-to-severe alopecia areata. Scalp clonality was compared across normal scalp (n=4), patchy alopecia areata scalp (n=8), and alopecia totalis/universalis scalp (n=8). RNA was obtained with the PAXgene miRNA kit for fixed scalp, the miRNeasy kit for PBMCs, and the RNeasy kit for mouse skin. Tofacitinib was administered for 6 to 18 months, and 6 months of follow-up off drug were then conducted to assess delayed response and recurrence. Human TCRbeta sequencing covered scalp tissue and sorted CD4+ and CD8+ peripheral blood T cells from patchy and totalis/universalis alopecia areata patients and healthy controls. The SALT score, which quantifies the percentage of affected scalp surface area, was used to measure disease severity in treated patients. Biopsies were taken from tofacitinib-treated patients at baseline and at 4 and 24 weeks of treatment, and a later scalp biopsy was taken in several of the tofacitinib-treated patients. To study T cell clonal expansion in alopecia areata, the researchers applied high-throughput TCRbeta sequencing to both the C3H/HeJ mouse model and human patients. TCRbeta CDR3 regions were amplified by immunoSEQ multiplex PCR using 35 Vbeta forward and 13 Jbeta reverse primers. Findings and caveats that apply to the study as a whole: Compared with normal scalp, lesional scalp, particularly in alopecia totalis/universalis, had higher clonality and more expanded CD8+ clones, which suggests antigenic drive. Because the treated cohort was small and had just a single nonresponder, larger studies are needed to establish links between baseline CD8+ expansion and response. Tofacitinib significantly lowered scalp clonality and the number of expanded CD8+ clones among the top 100 scalp clones. Resident alphabeta T cells in normal human skin are also sequenced, complicating scalp TCR repertoire analysis, unlike mouse skin dominated by gammadelta T cells. Many expanded lesional clones persisted in scalp and blood during tofacitinib treatment, which may partly explain relapse after stopping treatment. Shared TCR sequences between patients were less evident than in mice, which may be partly attributable to HLA diversity in the patient population.

The specimen was CD8+ T cells sorted from blood, collected at week 52, from a patient treated with tofacitinib. This sequence originates from a human donor with alopecia areata.

The CDR3 sequence is CASWSSGGYNEQFF. The DNA reads as follows: TGTGCCAGTTGGTCTAGCGGGGGTTACAATGAGCAGTTCTTC. In this chain, TRBV27 is recombined with TRBJ2-1, with 10 junctional bases fitting TRBD2. Germline trimming: 9 bases from V, 4 bases from J; junction bases outside gene matches: 6. The CDR3 holds 14 amino acids from the cysteine to the phenylalanine. The CDR3 DNA has 42 bases and is translated from base 1. Based on the germline V gene (reference sequence), the CDR1 and CDR2 sequences are MNHEY and SMNVEV.